The subject of this entry is one T cell receptor beta chain. Its target is unknown. The data derive from a study of a mutant IDH1 vaccine in newly diagnosed glioma. Study information: Week 35 was safety follow-up visit V12; week 47 was end-of-study visit V13.

This CDR3 is 14 amino acids long. The V segment lost 5 bases and the J segment 7 bases; nucleotides outside the gene matches: 6. CDR1 and CDR2 (germline): MNHEY, SVGAGI. Time point given: week 47, end of study. Doses of 300 ug of mutant IDH1 20-mer peptide were given with topical imiquimod. All eight of the vaccinations patients received fell in weeks 1, 3, 5, 7, 11, 15, 19 and 23. The donor cohort comprised cases of new WHO grade 3 or 4 IDH1-mutant, ATRX-lost astrocytoma. Overall study results and limits: The authors found pseudoprogression apparently unrelated to changes in top peripheral T cell clonotypes.

Here immunoSEQ multiplex PCR was the method, and the copy in TCRdb shows in-frame clones only, minus some. Among almost 25,000 clones listed, about 80% were seen once. J is TRBJ1-5 and V is TRBV6-5; the match to TRBD1 covers 9 bases. The sample consisted of PBMCs, taken from a glioma patient whose treatment included an IDH1 peptide vaccine. This TCR was sampled from a man aged 35 to 55 with glioma. Some clones in this sample may be carry-over from other donors' samples. CDR3 residues: CASSTRDRDQPQHF. In DNA, the CDR3 is TGTGCCAGCAGTACCCGGGACAGGGACCAGCCCCAGCATTTT.